The 17 T cell receptor beta chains below were found in one sample sequenced in a study of blood T cell repertoires in COVID-19. Clones were read by immunoSEQ multiplex PCR, and TCRdb kept only the in-frame ones, dropping some. The table includes about 190,000 clones, roughly 83% detected once. Sequencing was performed on PBMCs or T cells enriched from blood (not recorded which). The receptors originated from a woman under 40 who had recovered from COVID-19.

The J gene is TRBJ1-2, the V gene TRBV5-8; 8 bases line up with TRBD1. The J segment lost 3 bases and the V segment lost 5 bases, leaving 6 bases of the junction unmatched. The length of the CDR3 is 14 residues. Germline CDR1 reads SGHTS; CDR2 reads YDEGEE. In DNA form, the CDR3 reads TGTGCCAGCAGTTCGGACAGGGTCGACTATGGCTACACCTTC. Protein: CASSSDRVDYGYTF.

This clone was seen a handful of times. The chain recombines TRBV11-3 with TRBJ1-1; 8 positions match TRBD1. V was clipped by 5 bases and J by 1 base; unmatched bases: 0. The CDR3 contains 13 residues. Germline CDR1 SGHNT, CDR2 YENEEA. This chain's CDR3 is CASSQGANTEAFF. The DNA for the CDR3 is TGTGCCAGCAGCCAGGGGGCGAACACTGAAGCTTTCTTT.

The V call is TRBV5-8, the J call TRBJ1-1; D is possibly TRBD1 (6 bases). The CDR3 is 13 residues long. Germline V gives CDR1 SGHTS, CDR2 YDEGEE. Trimming pared 2 bases from V and 3 bases from J, leaving 8 bases between. The DNA for the CDR3 is TGTGCCAGCAGCTTATACAGGGACACTGAAGCTTTCTTT. Protein product: CASSLYRDTEAFF. Drawing the rest from reference TRBV5-8 and TRBJ1-1, the complete variable domain is EAGVTQSPTHLIKTRGQQATLRCSPISGHTSVYWYQQALGLGLQFLLWYDEGEERNRGNFPPRFSGRQFPNYSSELNVNALELEDSALYLCASSLYRDTEAFFGQGTRLTVV.

This chain links TRBV5-6 with TRBJ2-7, with unresolved D. Germline assignment: CDR1 SGHDT and CDR2 YYEEEE. This CDR3 spans 15 amino acids. The germline V and J ends were trimmed by 7 bases and 0 bases, with 17 bases remaining between them. The CDR3 here is CASAGSAESSYEQYF. CDR3 sequence (DNA): TGTGCCAGCGCTGGCTCTGCGGAGAGCTCCTACGAGCAGTACTTC.

The rearrangement uses TRBV2 and TRBJ2-3; D may be TRBD2 (6 bases). V gave up 7 bases and J gave up 5 bases, with 10 bases separating them. Looked up from germline, CDR1 is SNHLY and CDR2 is FYNNEI. CDR3 length: 12 residues. The CDR3 protein is CASTGAEDTQYF. Here the CDR3 DNA reads TGTGCCAGCACGGGAGCGGAAGATACGCAGTATTTT.

This chain links TRBV25-1 with TRBJ2-2; D is possibly TRBD1 (6 bases). The CDR3 consists of 15 residues. Trimming pared 5 bases from V and 1 base from J, leaving 11 bases between. Germline lookup yields CDR1 MGHDK and CDR2 SYGVNS. In nucleotides, the CDR3 is TGTGCCAGCAGTCGGGCCAGGGGGAACACCGGGGAGCTGTTTTTT. Amino acid sequence: CASSRARGNTGELFF.

This chain joins TRBV3-1 (or the pseudogene TRBV3-2) and TRBJ2-1, with D perhaps matching TRBD2 (6 bases). CDR1 is LGHDT and CDR2 is YNNKEL in the germline V gene (reference sequence). V was pared by 0 bases and J by 11 bases, with 11 bases between. CDR3 length: 13 residues. The CDR3 reads CASSQEGLDQQFF. CDR3 nucleotide sequence: TGTGCCAGCAGCCAAGAGGGACTCGACCAGCAGTTCTTC.

The chain links TRBV13 to TRBJ2-1; 7 bases line up with TRBD2. V shed 3 bases and J 5 bases; nucleotides not matched to a gene: 4. Germline V gene lookup returns CDR1 PRHDT and CDR2 FYEKMQ (reference sequence). CDR3 size: 14 residues. CDR3 DNA: TGTGCCAGCAGCTTCCTAGCGGAGCACAATGAGCAGTTCTTC. Protein product: CASSFLAEHNEQFF. Full variable domain (missing parts from reference TRBV13 and TRBJ2-1): AAGVIQSPRHLIKEKRETATLKCYPIPRHDTVYWYQQGPGQDPQFLISFYEKMQSDKGSIPDRFSAQQFSDYHSELNMSSLELGDSALYFCASSFLAEHNEQFFGPGTRLTVL.

The genes are TRBV29-1 and TRBJ2-4; a weak D match, TRBD2 (5 bases). CDR3 length: 15 amino acids. Per the germline V gene, CDR1 is SQVTM and CDR2 is ANQGSEA. V was cut by 0 bases and J by 6 bases, with 15 bases left in between. The chain's CDR3 is CSVEEGQFGGNIQYF. DNA of the CDR3: TGCAGCGTTGAAGAAGGGCAGTTCGGAGGAAACATTCAGTACTTC.

V usage is TRBV3-1 (or the pseudogene TRBV3-2) and J usage is TRBJ1-2; TRBD1 matches at 10 bases. Germline V gene sequence: CDR1 LGHDT, CDR2 YNNKEL (reference sequence). After removal of 7 bases from V and 3 bases from J, the junction contained 5 bases not matched to a gene. This CDR3 has 14 amino acids. The CDR3 sequence is CASTGTGEDYGYTF. In DNA form, the CDR3 reads TGTGCCAGCACCGGGACAGGGGAGGACTATGGCTACACCTTC.

This clone was recorded once. The chain recombines TRBV28 with TRBJ2-7, with D possibly TRBD1 on 7 matching bases. The V gene lost 7 bases and the J gene lost 6 bases, with 19 bases spanning the gap. Germline V CDR1 and CDR2: MDHEN, SYDVKM. The CDR3 is made up of 14 amino acids. As DNA, the CDR3 is TGTGCCAGCACAGGGGCGGGAAGGGGGCTCGAGCAGTACTTC. It specifies CASTGAGRGLEQYF.

The CDR3 is CASSKEKIGDRDDFNFYGYTF. DNA for the CDR3: TGTGCCAGCAGCAAAGAGAAGATTGGGGACAGGGACGACTTCAACTTCTATGGCTACACCTTC. The V and J genes are TRBV21-1 and TRBJ1-2; TRBD1, the table's D call, lacks a check against the DNA. TRBV21-1 is labeled a pseudogene. The CDR3 totals 21 residues.

The chain links TRBV27 to TRBJ2-1; possibly TRBD2 for D (6 bases). V was pared by 7 bases and J by 8 bases, with 18 bases between. The CDR3 contains 14 residues. CDR1 and CDR2 from the germline V gene are MNHEY and SMNVEV (reference sequence). CDR3 nucleotides: TGTGCCAGCACTCTCGGGAGTCGGATGGATGAGCAGTTCTTC. Its translation: CASTLGSRMDEQFF.

CDR3 DNA: TGTGCCAGCAGTAACCGGTACAATGAGCAGTTCTTC. It translates to CASSNRYNEQFF. The rearrangement links TRBV6-5 to TRBJ2-1; D unclear. The CDR3 totals 12 residues. Germline V gene lookup returns CDR1 MNHEY and CDR2 SVGAGI. Trimming left V 5 bases short and J 4 bases short, with 6 bases between.

The gene calls are TRBV9 and TRBJ2-7, with 7 bases matching TRBD2. The CDR3 is 16 amino acids. The V and J ends lost 3 bases and 4 bases, in that order; junction bases with no gene match: 13. Germline CDR1 is SGDLS and CDR2 is YYNGEE. The CDR3 coding sequence is TGTGCCAGCAGCGGGGGTTCGGGCGGGAGCTCTTACGAGCAGTACTTC. Residues: CASSGGSGGSSYEQYF.

The CDR3 bases are TGTGCCAGCAGCTTCGGACAGACTTACGAGCAGTACTTC. Its protein product is CASSFGQTYEQYF. This chain links TRBV11-3 with TRBJ2-7, with D tentatively TRBD1 (6 bases). V lost 3 bases to trimming and J lost 4 bases, with 10 bases between them. CDR3 size: 13 residues. CDR1 and CDR2 from the germline V gene are SGHNT and YENEEA. Together with reference TRBV11-3 and TRBJ2-7, the CDR3 gives the full variable domain: EAGVVQSPRYKIIEKKQPVAFWCNPISGHNTLYWYLQNLGQGPELLIRYENEEAVDDSQLPKDRFSAERLKGVDSTLKIQPAELGDSAVYLCASSFGQTYEQYFGPGTRLTVT.

The V and J genes are TRBV2 and TRBJ2-7; D might be TRBD1 (6 bases). CDR1 is SNHLY, CDR2 FYNNEI, per germline. The V and J ends lost 7 bases and 6 bases respectively, with 16 bases between them. CDR3 length: 13 amino acids. CDR3 DNA: TGTGCCAGCAAGTTAGGGGGTCCCGTCGAGCAGTACTTC. This codes for CASKLGGPVEQYF.